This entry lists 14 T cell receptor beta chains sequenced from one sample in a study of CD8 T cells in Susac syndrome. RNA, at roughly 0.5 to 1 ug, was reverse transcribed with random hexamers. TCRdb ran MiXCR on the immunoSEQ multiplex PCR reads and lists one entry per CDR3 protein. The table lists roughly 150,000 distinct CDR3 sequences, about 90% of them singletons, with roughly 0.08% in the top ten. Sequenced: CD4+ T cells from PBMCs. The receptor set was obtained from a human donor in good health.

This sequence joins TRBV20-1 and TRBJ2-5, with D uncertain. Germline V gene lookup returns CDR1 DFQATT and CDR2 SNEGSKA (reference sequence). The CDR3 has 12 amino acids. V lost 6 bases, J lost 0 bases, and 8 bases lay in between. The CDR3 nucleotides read TGCAGTGCCGTCCCGAACCAAGAGACCCAGTACTTC. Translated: CSAVPNQETQYF.

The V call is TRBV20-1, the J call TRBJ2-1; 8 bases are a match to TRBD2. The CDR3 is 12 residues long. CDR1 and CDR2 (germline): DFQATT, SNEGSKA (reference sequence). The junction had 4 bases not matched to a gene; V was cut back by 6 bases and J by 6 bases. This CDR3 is CSALAGPNEQFF. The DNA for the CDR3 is TGCAGTGCCTTAGCGGGGCCCAATGAGCAGTTCTTC.

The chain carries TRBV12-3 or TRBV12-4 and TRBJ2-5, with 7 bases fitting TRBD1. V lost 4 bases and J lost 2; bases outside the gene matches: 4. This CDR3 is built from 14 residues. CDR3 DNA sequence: TGTGCCAGCAGTTCGCAACAGGGGCAAGAGACCCAGTACTTC. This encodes CASSSQQGQETQYF.

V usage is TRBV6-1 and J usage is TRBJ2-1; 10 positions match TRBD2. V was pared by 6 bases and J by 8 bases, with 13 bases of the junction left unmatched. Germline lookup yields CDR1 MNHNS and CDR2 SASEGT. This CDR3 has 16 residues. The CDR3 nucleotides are TGTGCCAGCAGGCTTGATGCCGGGACTAGCGTCGATGAGCAGTTCTTC. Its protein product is CASRLDAGTSVDEQFF.

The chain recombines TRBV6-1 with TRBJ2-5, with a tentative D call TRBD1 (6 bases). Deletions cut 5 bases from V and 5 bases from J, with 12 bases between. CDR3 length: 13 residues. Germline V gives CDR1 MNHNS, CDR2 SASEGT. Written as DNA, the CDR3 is TGTGCCAGCAGTTCAGGGGATAGGGAGACCCAGTACTTC. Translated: CASSSGDRETQYF.

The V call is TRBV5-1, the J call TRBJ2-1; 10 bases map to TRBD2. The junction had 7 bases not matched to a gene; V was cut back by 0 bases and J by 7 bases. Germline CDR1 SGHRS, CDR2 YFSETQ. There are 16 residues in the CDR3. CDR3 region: CASSLGGAGGPNEQFF. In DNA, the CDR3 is TGCGCCAGCAGCTTGGGAGGAGCGGGGGGGCCGAATGAGCAGTTCTTC.

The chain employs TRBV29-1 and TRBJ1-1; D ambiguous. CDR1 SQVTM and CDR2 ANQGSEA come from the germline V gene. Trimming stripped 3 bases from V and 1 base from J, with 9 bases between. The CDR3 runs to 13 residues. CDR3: CSVDRAPNTEAFF. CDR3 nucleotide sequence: TGCAGCGTTGACCGGGCTCCGAACACTGAAGCTTTCTTT.

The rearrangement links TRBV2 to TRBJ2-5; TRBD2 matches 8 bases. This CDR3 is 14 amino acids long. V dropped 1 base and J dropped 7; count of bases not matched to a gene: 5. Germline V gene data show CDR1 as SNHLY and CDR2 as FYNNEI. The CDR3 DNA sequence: TGTGCCAGCAGTGAAGAGCGGGAGTATGGGACCCAGTACTTC. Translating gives CASSEEREYGTQYF. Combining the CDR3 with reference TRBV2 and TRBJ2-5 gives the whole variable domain EPEVTQTPSHQVTQMGQEVILRCVPISNHLYFYWYRQILGQKVEFLVSFYNNEISEKSEIFDDQFSVERPDGSNFTLKIRSTKLEDSAMYFCASSEEREYGTQYFGPGTRLLVL.

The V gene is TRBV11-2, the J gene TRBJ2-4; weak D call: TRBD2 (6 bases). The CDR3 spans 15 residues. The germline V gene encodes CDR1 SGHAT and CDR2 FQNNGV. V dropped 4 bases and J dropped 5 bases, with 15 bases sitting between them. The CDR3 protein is CASSSERARENIQYF. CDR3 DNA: TGTGCCAGCAGCTCTGAGCGGGCGCGGGAAAACATTCAGTACTTC. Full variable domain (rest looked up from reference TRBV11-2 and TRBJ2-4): EAGVAQSPRYKIIEKRQSVAFWCNPISGHATLYWYQQILGQGPKLLIQFQNNGVVDDSQLPKDRFSAERLKGVDSTLKIQPAKLEDSAVYLCASSSERARENIQYFGAGTRLSVL.

CDR3 DNA: TGTGCCATCAGTGAGACGCCTCCTTGGGAAAAACTGTTTTTT. Protein product: CAISETPPWEKLFF. The chain links TRBV10-3 to TRBJ1-4; D remains ambiguous. The germline V and J ends were trimmed by 2 bases and 8 bases, with 12 bases remaining between them. Germline loops: CDR1 ENHRY, CDR2 SYGVKD. The CDR3 has 14 residues.

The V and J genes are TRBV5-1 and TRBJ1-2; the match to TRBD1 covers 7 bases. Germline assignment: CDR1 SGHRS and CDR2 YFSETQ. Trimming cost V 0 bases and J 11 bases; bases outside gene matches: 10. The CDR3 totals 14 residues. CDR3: CASSLAADTGEYTF. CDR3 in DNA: TGCGCCAGCAGCTTGGCCGCCGATACAGGGGAATACACCTTC.

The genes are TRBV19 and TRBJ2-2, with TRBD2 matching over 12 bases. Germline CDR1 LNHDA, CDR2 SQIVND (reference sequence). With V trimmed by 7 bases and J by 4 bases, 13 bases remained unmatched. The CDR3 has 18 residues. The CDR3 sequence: CASTGLRTSGISTGELFF. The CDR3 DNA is TGTGCCAGTACCGGGCTCCGGACTAGCGGGATCTCCACCGGGGAGCTGTTTTTT.

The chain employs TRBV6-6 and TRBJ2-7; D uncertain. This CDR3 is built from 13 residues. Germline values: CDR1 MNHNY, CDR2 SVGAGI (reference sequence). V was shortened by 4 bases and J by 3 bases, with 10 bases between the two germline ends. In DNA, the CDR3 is TGTGCCAGCAGTTTCCGACAACACTACGAGCAGTACTTC. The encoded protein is CASSFRQHYEQYF.

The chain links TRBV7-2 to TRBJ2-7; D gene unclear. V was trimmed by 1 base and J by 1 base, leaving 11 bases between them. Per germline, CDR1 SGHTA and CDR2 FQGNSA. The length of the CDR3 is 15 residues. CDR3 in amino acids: CASSLDPAASYEQYF. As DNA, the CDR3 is TGTGCCAGCAGCTTAGACCCGGCGGCGTCCTACGAGCAGTACTTC. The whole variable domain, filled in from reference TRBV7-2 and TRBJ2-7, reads GAGVSQSPSNKVTEKGKDVELRCDPISGHTALYWYRQSLGQGLEFLIYFQGNSAPDKSGLPSDRFSAERTGGSVSTLTIQRTQQEDSAVYLCASSLDPAASYEQYFGPGTRLTVT.